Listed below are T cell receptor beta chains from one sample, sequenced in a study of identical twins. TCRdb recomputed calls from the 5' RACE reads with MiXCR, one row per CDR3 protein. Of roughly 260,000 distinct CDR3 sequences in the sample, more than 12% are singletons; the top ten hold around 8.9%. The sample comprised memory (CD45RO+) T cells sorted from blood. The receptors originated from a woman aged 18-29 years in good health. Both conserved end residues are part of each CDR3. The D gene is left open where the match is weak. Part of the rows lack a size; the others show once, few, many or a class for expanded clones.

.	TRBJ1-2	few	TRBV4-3	TGCGCCAGCAGCCAAGGCACGCCTGGTCTGGGGATCTATGGCTACACCTTC	CASSQGTPGLGIYGYTF
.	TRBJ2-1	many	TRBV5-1	TGCGCCAGCAGCCGGGGTTTGCGAGACAATGAGCAGTTCTTC	CASSRGLRDNEQFF
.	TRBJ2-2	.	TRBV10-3	TGTGCCATCAGTGAGTCGGGCAGGGTCACCGGGGAGCTGTTTTTT	CAISESGRVTGELFF
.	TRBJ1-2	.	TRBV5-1	TGCGCCAGCAGCTTAACTATCGGGGGGCTGAATGGCTACACCTTC	CASSLTIGGLNGYTF
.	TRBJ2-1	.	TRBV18	TGTGCCAGCTCACCACAGGGGAGACCGAGGTGGTTCTTC	CASSPQGRPRWFF
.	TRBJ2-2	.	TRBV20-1	TGCAGTGCTAGAGATCCCATCGGGGAGCTGTTTTTT	CSARDPIGELFF
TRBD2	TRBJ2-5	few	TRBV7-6	TGTGCCAGCAGCTCAGGGGGACTAGCGGGACTTTTGAGGGAGACCCAGTACTTC	CASSSGGLAGLLRETQYF
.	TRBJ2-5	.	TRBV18	TGTGCCAGCTCACCTCGAGGGGCAGACCAAGAGACCCAGTACTTC	CASSPRGADQETQYF
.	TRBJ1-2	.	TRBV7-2	TGTGCCAGCAGCTACAAACCACCCAGGGGAGGCTATGGCTACACCTTC	CASSYKPPRGGYGYTF
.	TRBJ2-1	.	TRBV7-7	TGTGCCAGCAGCTTAGAAATAGGGAGCGAGCAGTTCTTC	CASSLEIGSEQFF
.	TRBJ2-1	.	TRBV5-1	TGCGCCAGCAGTCGGGACTTACAAGAGCAGTTCTTC	CASSRDLQEQFF
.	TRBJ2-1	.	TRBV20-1	TGCAGTGCTAGAGACTCGACTAGGGCTGGGGCTGAGCAGTTCTTC	CSARDSTRAGAEQFF
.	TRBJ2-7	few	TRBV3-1	TGTGCCAGCAGCCAATGGGACAACTCCTACGAGCAGTACTTC	CASSQWDNSYEQYF
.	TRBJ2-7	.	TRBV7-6	TGTGCCAGCAGCTTACTAAAGGGGGTGGGGGACGAGCAGTACTTC	CASSLLKGVGDEQYF
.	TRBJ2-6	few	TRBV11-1	TGTGCCAGCAGCGGGGGGATGGATGAATGGTCTGGGGCCAACGTCCTGACTTTC	CASSGGMDEWSGANVLTF
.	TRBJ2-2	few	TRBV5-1	TGCGCCAGCCGTAGGACTCCTCCGAACACCGGGGAGCTGTTTTTT	CASRRTPPNTGELFF
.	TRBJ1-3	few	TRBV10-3	TGTGCCATCAGTGCGGCGTTCTCTGGAAACACCATATATTTT	CAISAAFSGNTIYF
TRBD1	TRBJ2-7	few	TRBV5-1	TGCGCCAGCAGTGGACAGGGGGCCGAGCAGTACTTC	CASSGQGAEQYF
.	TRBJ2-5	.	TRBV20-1	TGCAGTGCTCCTAGGCTAGGGGCGCAAGAGACCCAGTACTTC	CSAPRLGAQETQYF
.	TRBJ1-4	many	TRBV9	TGTGCCAGCAGCCAGGGACCGAGTAATGAAAAACTGTTTTTT	CASSQGPSNEKLFF
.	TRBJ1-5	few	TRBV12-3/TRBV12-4	TGTGCCAGCAGGGTTGAGTATCAGCCCCAGCATTTT	CASRVEYQPQHF
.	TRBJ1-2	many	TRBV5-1	TGCGCCAGCAGCTTGGACGCCATAAATGGCTACACCTTC	CASSLDAINGYTF
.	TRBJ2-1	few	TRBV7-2	TGTGCCAGCAGCTTAGACAGCACAAGAAATGAGCAGTTCTTC	CASSLDSTRNEQFF
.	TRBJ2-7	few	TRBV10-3	TGTGCCATCAGTGAACGTGGGCAGGGAGGAAACGAGCAGTACTTC	CAISERGQGGNEQYF
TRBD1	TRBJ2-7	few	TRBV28	TGTGCCAGCAGCCCGGGACAGCTTCCCTACGAGCAGTACTTC	CASSPGQLPYEQYF
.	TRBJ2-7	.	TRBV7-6	TGTGCCAGCAGCCCAGGACCAAACAGCTACGAGCAGTACTTC	CASSPGPNSYEQYF
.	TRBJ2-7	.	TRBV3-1	TGTGCCAGCAGCCAAGACCAAGCCTACGAGCAGTACTTC	CASSQDQAYEQYF
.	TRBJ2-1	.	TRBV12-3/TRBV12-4	TGTGCCAGCGTCAGCAGCTCCTACAATGAGCAGTTCTTC	CASVSSSYNEQFF
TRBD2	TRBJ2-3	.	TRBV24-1	TGTGCCACCAGTGCCCCCGGGGGGGCAGATACGCAGTATTTT	CATSAPGGADTQYF
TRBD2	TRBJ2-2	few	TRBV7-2	TGTGCCAGCAGCTTAGCCCCCGGGGGGACCGGGGAGCTGTTTTTT	CASSLAPGGTGELFF
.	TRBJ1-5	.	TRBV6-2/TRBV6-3	TGTGCCAGCCATGGACAGAACAATCAGCCCCAGCATTTT	CASHGQNNQPQHF
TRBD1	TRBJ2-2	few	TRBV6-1	TGTGCCAGCAGATCGACAGGGCCTGGCGGGGAGCTGTTTTTT	CASRSTGPGGELFF
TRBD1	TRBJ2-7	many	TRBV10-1	TGCGCCACCTCACCTTTATCCGGGACAGATTCCTACGAGCAGTACTTC	CATSPLSGTDSYEQYF
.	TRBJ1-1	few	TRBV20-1	TGCAGTGCAAGCGTTAGTGACACTGAAGCTTTCTTT	CSASVSDTEAFF
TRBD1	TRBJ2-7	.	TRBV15	TGTGCCACCAGCAGCCGACAGGGACACTACGAGCAGTACTTC	CATSSRQGHYEQYF
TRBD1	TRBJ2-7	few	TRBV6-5	TGTGCCAGCAGTACTCAGGGGGCCAGGTCCTACGAGCAGTACTTC	CASSTQGARSYEQYF
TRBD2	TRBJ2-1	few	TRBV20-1	TGCAGTGCTAGAGTGACTAGCGGGAGGTATGTGAGCTCCTACAATGAGCAGTTCTTC	CSARVTSGRYVSSYNEQFF
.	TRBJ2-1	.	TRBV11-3	TGTGCCAGCAGCTTAGGGAACAGGGCCGATGAGCAGTTCTTC	CASSLGNRADEQFF
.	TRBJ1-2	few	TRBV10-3	TGTGCCATCAGTACCGAGAGACAGGCCTATGGCTACACCTTC	CAISTERQAYGYTF
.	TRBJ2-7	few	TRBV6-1	TGTGCCAGCAGTAAACTAGAGGGACGGTCTACCGAGCAGTACTTC	CASSKLEGRSTEQYF
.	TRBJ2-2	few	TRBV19	TGTGCCAGTAGGTACGGACCGAACACCGGGGAGCTGTTTTTT	CASRYGPNTGELFF
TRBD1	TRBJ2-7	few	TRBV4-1	TGCGCCAGCAGCCAAGATCCCGGGGGACAGGGCCGGGAGCAGTACTTC	CASSQDPGGQGREQYF
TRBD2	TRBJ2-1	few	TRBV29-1	TGCAGCGTCAGGAAAAGCGGGGTTTCGGGGAATGAGCAGTTCTTC	CSVRKSGVSGNEQFF
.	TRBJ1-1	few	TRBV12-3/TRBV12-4	TGTGCCAGCAGTTTATCTCGACGTGAAGCTTTCTTT	CASSLSRREAFF
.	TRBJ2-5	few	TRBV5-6	TGTGCCAGCAGCTTGCCAGAAAAAGGGACCCAGTACTTC	CASSLPEKGTQYF
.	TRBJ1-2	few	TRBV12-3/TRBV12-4	TGTGCCAGCAGTTTGAACGCCCGGTCGGACTATGGCTACACCTTC	CASSLNARSDYGYTF
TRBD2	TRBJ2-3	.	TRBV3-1	TGTGCCAGCAGCCAAGATCTAGCGGGGGCCGGAACAGATACGCAGTATTTT	CASSQDLAGAGTDTQYF
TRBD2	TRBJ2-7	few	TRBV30	TGTGCCTGGAGGAGGACTAGCGGGTCTCCCTACGAGCAGTACTTC	CAWRRTSGSPYEQYF
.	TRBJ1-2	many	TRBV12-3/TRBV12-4	TGTGCCAGCACCCTCGGGGAGGTCTATGGCTACACCTTC	CASTLGEVYGYTF
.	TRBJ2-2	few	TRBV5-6	TGTGCCAGCAGCTTGGTCCGGGGGTACGGCACCGGGGAGCTGTTTTTT	CASSLVRGYGTGELFF
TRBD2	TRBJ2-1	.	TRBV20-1	TGCAGTGCCTCTGGGGCGGGAGGGAGCAATGAGCAGTTCTTC	CSASGAGGSNEQFF